This entry lists 9 T cell receptor beta chains sequenced from one sample in a study of T cell responses to AZD1222 COVID-19 vaccine. Profiling relied on immunoSEQ multiplex PCR, and the TCRdb table lists in-frame clones only, not all of them. The sample yields roughly 93,000 clones, around nine tenths seen once. The sequencing here drew on peripheral blood, taken on day 0 of MenACWY control vaccination. These TCRs come from an adult in good health.

The chain uses TRBV6-2 or TRBV6-3 and TRBJ2-5; 11 positions match TRBD2. The CDR3 sequence is 15 residues long. CDR1 MNHEY and CDR2 SVGEGT come from the germline V gene. V trimming: 5 bases; J trimming: 5 bases; junction bases outside the gene matches: 7. The CDR3 reads CASSLSGGAAETQYF. CDR3 bases: TGTGCCAGCAGTCTTAGCGGGGGGGCGGCGGAGACCCAGTACTTC.

The chain combines TRBV9 with TRBJ2-7; 7 positions agree with TRBD2. The CDR3 length is 17 residues. CDR1 and CDR2 from the germline V gene are SGDLS and YYNGEE. The ends lost 0 bases at V and 3 bases at J; junction bases unmatched: 12. CDR3 residues: CASSVAPEVGGSYEQYF. CDR3 bases: TGTGCCAGCAGCGTAGCCCCCGAGGTGGGGGGGAGCTACGAGCAGTACTTC.

This clone was counted between two and nine times. The rearrangement uses TRBV13 and TRBJ1-1, with D perhaps matching TRBD1 (6 bases). The CDR3 is 15 amino acids. V shed 0 bases and J shed 0 bases, with 8 bases lying between them. Germline V gene data show CDR1 as PRHDT and CDR2 as FYEKMQ (reference sequence). The CDR3 loop is CASSLGQGMNTEAFF. DNA of the CDR3: TGTGCCAGCAGCTTAGGACAGGGAATGAACACTGAAGCTTTCTTT.

The J gene is TRBJ1-2, the V gene TRBV12-5, with TRBD1 matching 8 bases. The ends lost 5 bases at V and 3 bases at J; junction bases unmatched: 5. This CDR3 is 14 amino acids long. CDR1 and CDR2 (germline): LGHNT, FRNRAP. The CDR3: CASGMGQAYYGYTF. In DNA, the CDR3 is TGTGCTAGTGGTATGGGACAGGCCTACTATGGCTACACCTTC. Variable domain in full (rest from reference TRBV12-5 and TRBJ1-2): DARVTQTPRHKVTEMGQEVTMRCQPILGHNTVFWYRQTMMQGLELLAYFRNRAPLDDSGMPKDRFSAEMPDATLATLKIQPSEPRDSAVYFCASGMGQAYYGYTFGSGTRLTVV.

The chain is built from TRBV2 and TRBJ2-5; 8 bases map to TRBD2. Germline CDR1 reads SNHLY; CDR2 reads FYNNEI. This CDR3 has 13 residues. The junction had 7 bases not matched to a gene; V was cut back by 6 bases and J by 7 bases. This CDR3 is CASSQSGGGTQYF. DNA for the CDR3: TGTGCCAGCAGCCAAAGCGGGGGCGGGACCCAGTACTTC.

The chain has TRBV30 and TRBJ1-6, with D tentatively TRBD1 (5 bases). With 4 bases removed from V and 5 bases from J, the gap between germline ends came to 18 bases. The germline CDR1 and CDR2 sequences are GTSNPN and SVGIG (reference sequence). CDR3 length: 16 amino acids. The CDR3 sequence is CAWTPYSGGNNSPLHF. CDR3 in DNA: TGTGCCTGGACCCCCTACTCCGGGGGGAATAATTCACCCCTCCACTTT. Complete variable domain (other parts from reference TRBV30 and TRBJ1-6): SQTIHQWPATLVQPVGSPLSLECTVEGTSNPNLYWYRQAAGRGLQLLFYSVGIGQISSEVPQNLSASRPQDRQFILSSKKLLLSDSGFYLCAWTPYSGGNNSPLHFGNGTRLTVT.

The rearrangement uses TRBV6-5 and TRBJ2-7; maybe TRBD1 (6 bases). The V gene's germline CDR1 is MNHEY and CDR2 SVGAGI. With 7 bases removed from V and 4 bases from J, the gap between germline ends came to 14 bases. The CDR3 loop spans 13 amino acids. The CDR3 nucleotides are TGTGCCAGCAACCTAGGGGGAGAATACGAGCAGTACTTC. As protein: CASNLGGEYEQYF.

The chain is built from TRBV18 and TRBJ2-5, with 7 bases that match TRBD2. CDR1 and CDR2 (germline): KGHSH, LQKENI. The CDR3 contains 16 residues. Trimming at V came to 3 bases and at J to 6 bases, leaving 13 bases not matched to a gene. The CDR3 loop is CASSPGGTSNTKTQYF. Here the CDR3 DNA reads TGTGCCAGCTCACCGGGGGGGACCAGCAATACTAAGACCCAGTACTTC.

This chain joins TRBV27 and TRBJ1-6; D remains unclear. The germline V gene has CDR1 MNHEY and CDR2 SMNVEV (reference sequence). The CDR3 spans 13 residues. The V and J ends lost 3 bases and 7 bases respectively, with 7 bases between them. The DNA for the CDR3 is TGTGCCAGCAGTTTCGCTCGGAATTCACCCCTCCACTTT. Its translation: CASSFARNSPLHF.